In its sample, the clone carrying this T cell receptor beta chain was seen many times. Its matching antigen is unknown. The TCR beta CDR3 regions underwent amplification using RNA transcripts as the source. HTBI primers were used for first-round RT-PCR of the TCR CDR3. TCRdb re-called the multiplex PCR reads with MiXCR, one entry per CDR3 protein. The sample shows fewer than 450,000 distinct CDR3 sequences, over 13% of them seen only once. The sample is drawn from a study of T cells in Graves' hyperthyroidism and ophthalmopathy. Study-level information: Peripheral blood was collected at initial diagnosis, before any treatment.

Criteria for exclusion of patients were uncontrolled infection, other autoimmune disease, pregnancy or lactation. Cells are PBMCs isolated from roughly 9.2 ml of fresh blood. Points from the study as a whole: The model made its ophthalmopathy prediction, and onset followed a median approximately 6.5 months later.

The J segment lost 4 bases and the V segment lost 3 bases, leaving 12 bases of the junction unmatched. CDR3 size: 17 residues. The germline V gene has CDR1 SGHRS and CDR2 YFSETQ. The sequenced sample consisted of blood. V and J are TRBV5-1 and TRBJ2-5, with 10 nucleotides matching TRBD2. The clonotype was recovered from a man in his forties or fifties with Graves' ophthalmopathy. Here the CDR3 reads CASSSGASSGRGETQYF. The CDR3 region has the DNA TGCGCCAGCAGCTCGGGGGCCTCTAGCGGGAGAGGAGAGACCCAGTACTTC. The variable domain in full, with the rest retrieved from reference TRBV5-1 and TRBJ2-5, is KAGVTQTPRYLIKTRGQQVTLSCSPISGHRSVSWYQQTPGQGLQFLFEYFSETQRNKGNFPGRFSGRQFSNSRSEMNVSTLELGDSALYLCASSSGASSGRGETQYFGPGTRLLVL.